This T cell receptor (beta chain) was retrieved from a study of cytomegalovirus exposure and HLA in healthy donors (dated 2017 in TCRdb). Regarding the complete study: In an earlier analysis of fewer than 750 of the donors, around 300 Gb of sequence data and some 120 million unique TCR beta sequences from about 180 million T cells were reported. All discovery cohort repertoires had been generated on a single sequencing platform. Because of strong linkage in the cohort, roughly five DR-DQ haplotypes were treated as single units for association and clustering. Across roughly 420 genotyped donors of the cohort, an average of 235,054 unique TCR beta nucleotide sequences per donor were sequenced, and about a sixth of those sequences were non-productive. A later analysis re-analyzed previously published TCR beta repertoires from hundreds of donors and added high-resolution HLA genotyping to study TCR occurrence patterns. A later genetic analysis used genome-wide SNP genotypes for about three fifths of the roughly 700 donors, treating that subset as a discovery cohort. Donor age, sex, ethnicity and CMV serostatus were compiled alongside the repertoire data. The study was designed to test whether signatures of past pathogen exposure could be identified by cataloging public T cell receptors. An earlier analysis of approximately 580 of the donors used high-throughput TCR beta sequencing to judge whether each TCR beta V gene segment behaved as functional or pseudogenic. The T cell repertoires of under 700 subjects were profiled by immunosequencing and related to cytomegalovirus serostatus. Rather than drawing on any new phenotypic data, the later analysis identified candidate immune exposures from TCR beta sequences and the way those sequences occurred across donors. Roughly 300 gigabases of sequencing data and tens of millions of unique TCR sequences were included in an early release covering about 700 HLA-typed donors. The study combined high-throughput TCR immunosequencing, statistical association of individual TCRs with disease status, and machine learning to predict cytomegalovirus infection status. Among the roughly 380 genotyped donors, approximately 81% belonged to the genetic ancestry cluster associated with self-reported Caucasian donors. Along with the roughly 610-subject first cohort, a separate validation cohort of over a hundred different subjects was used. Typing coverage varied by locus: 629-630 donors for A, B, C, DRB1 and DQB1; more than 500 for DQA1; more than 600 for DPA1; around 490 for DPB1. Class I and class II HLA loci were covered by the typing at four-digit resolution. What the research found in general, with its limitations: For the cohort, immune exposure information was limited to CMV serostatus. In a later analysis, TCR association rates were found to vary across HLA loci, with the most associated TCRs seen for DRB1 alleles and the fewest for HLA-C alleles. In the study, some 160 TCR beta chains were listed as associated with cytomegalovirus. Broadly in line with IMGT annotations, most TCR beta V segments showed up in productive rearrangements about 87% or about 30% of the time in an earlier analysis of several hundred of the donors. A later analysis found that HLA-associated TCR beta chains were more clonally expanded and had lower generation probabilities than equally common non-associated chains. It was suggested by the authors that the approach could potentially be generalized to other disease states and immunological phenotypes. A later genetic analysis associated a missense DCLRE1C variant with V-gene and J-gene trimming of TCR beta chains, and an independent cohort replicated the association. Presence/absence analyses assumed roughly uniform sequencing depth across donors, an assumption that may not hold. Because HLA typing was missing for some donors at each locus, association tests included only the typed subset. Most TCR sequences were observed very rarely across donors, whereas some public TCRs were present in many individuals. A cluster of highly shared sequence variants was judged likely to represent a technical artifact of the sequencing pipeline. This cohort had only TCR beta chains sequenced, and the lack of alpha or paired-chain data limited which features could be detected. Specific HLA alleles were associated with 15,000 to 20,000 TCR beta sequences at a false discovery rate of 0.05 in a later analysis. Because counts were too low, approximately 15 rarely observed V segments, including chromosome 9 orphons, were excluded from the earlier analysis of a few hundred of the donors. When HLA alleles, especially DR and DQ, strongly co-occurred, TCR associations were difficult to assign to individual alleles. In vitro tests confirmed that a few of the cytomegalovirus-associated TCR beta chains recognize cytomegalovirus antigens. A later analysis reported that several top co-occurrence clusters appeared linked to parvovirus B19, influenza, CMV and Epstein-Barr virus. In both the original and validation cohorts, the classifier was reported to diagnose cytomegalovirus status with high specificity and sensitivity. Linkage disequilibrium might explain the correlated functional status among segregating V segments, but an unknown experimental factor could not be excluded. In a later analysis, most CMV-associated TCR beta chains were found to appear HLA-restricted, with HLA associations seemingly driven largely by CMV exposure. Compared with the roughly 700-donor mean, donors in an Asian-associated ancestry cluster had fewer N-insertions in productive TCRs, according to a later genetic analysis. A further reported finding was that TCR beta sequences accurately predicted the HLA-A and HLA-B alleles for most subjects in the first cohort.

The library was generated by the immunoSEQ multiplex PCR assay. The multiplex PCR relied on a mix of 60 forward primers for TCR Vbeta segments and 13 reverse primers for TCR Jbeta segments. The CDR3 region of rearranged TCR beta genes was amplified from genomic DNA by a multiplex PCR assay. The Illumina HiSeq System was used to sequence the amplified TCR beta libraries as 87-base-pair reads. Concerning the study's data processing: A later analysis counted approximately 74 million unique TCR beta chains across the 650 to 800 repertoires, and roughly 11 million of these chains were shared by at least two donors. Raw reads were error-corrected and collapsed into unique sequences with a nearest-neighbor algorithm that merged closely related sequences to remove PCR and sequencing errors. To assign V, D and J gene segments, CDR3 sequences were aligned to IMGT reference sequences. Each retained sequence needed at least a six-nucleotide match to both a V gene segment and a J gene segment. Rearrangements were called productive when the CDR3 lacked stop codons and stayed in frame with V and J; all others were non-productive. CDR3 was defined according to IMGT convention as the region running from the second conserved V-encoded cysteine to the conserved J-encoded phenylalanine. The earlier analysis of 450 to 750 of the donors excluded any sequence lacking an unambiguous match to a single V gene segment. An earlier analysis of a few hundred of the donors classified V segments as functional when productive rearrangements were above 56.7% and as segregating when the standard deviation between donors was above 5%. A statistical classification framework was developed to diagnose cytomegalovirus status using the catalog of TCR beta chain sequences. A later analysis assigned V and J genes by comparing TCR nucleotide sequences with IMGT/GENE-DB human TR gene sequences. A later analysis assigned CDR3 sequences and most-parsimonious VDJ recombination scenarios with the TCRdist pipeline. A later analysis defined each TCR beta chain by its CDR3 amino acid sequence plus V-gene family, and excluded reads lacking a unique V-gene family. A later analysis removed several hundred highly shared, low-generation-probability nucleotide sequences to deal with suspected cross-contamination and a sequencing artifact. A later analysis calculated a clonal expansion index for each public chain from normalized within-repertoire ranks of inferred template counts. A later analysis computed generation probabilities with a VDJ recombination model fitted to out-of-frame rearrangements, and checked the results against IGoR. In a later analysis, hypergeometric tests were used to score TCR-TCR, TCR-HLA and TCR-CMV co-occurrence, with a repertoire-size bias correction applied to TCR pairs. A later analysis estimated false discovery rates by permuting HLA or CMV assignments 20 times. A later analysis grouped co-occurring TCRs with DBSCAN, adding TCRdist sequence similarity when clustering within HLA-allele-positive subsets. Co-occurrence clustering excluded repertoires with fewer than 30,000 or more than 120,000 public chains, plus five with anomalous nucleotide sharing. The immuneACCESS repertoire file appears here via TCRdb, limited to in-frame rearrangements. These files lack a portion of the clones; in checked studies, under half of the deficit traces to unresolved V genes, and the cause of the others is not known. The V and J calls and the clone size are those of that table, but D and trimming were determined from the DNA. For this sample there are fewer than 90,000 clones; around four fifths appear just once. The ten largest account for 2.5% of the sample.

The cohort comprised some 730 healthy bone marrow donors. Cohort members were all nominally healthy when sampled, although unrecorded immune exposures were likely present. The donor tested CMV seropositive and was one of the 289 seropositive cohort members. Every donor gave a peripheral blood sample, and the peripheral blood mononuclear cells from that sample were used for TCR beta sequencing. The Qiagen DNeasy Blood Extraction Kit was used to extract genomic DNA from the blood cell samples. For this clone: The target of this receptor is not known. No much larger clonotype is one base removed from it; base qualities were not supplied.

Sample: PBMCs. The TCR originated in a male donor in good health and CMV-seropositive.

The nucleotide sequence reads as follows: TGTGCCAGCAGTTTGGTAATGACAGGTCGGGGCAATCAGCCCCAGCATTTT. Translated, this gives CASSLVMTGRGNQPQHF. The chain joins TRBV28 to TRBJ1-5; TRBD1 might be the D gene, on 6 matching bases. V is reduced by 3 bases and J by 2 bases, leaving a spacing of 17 bases between them. The germline V gene supplies CDR1 MDHEN and CDR2 SYDVKM. Its CDR3 holds 17 amino acids, cysteine through phenylalanine. Kept here is only the CDR3 DNA, which spans 51 bases and is read in frame from base 1.